This T cell receptor beta chain was captured in a study of T-cell reconstitution after alpha-beta-depleted transplantation in children. Points from the study as a whole: For some patients, TCRbeta diversity was high at day 60 because of recipient T cells and thymic progenitors that survived. Several hundred graft clones that had expanded were reportedly the source of alpha-beta T cells about two months after transplant. The main origin of T-cell counts and diversity one year after transplant was newly produced T cells.

For this clonotype: No antigen is known for it.

The CDR3 spans 17 residues. The V gene's germline CDR1 is LNHDA and CDR2 SQIVND (reference sequence). V dropped 5 bases and J dropped 9; count of bases not matched to a gene: 14. Unique molecular identifiers were incorporated when the TCRbeta library was constructed. Each CDR3 protein gets one entry after TCRdb re-called the PCR reads with MiXCR. The sample carries 90,000 to 130,000 distinct CDR3 sequences, approximately 6.9% recorded once. V usage is TRBV19 and J usage is TRBJ2-1, with 12 bases matching TRBD2. The sequences come from PBMCs, mostly from graft donor cells, collected 360 days after TCRalphabeta/CD19-depleted stem cell transplant. The TCR comes from a male patient aged 2 to 9 who had a stem cell transplant for acute lymphoblastic leukemia, so the T cells may come from the graft donor. In DNA form, the CDR3 reads TGTGCCAGTAGTCTAGGACGGAAGACTAGCGGGAGATTTGAGCAGTTCTTC. Its protein product is CASSLGRKTSGRFEQFF. The entire variable domain, with the rest obtained from reference TRBV19 and TRBJ2-1, is as follows: DGGITQSPKYLFRKEGQNVTLSCEQNLNHDAMYWYRQDPGQGLRLIYYSQIVNDFQKGDIAEGYSVSREKKESFPLTVTSAQKNPTAFYLCASSLGRKTSGRFEQFFGPGTRLTVL.